A single sample gave rise to the 17 T cell receptor beta chains below, sequenced in a study of blood T cell repertoires in COVID-19. Data came from immunoSEQ multiplex PCR; TCRdb stores just in-frame clones and leaves some out. The table has 120,000 to 150,000 clones, around 82% seen once. Sequenced: peripheral blood. The source of these receptors is a human donor in a cohort sampled during active COVID-19.

The chain carries TRBV10-3 and TRBJ2-5, with D maybe TRBD2 (5 bases). The germline V gene has CDR1 ENHRY and CDR2 SYGVKD. V lost 2 bases to trimming and J lost 2 bases, with 27 bases between them. CDR3 length: 20 amino acids. The CDR3 nucleotides are TGTGCCATCAGTGAGAGGACTTTATTGGGAAATGATCGGATACAAGAGACCCAGTACTTC. Translated, it gives CAISERTLLGNDRIQETQYF.

CDR3 sequence: CATGTSTDTQYF. CDR3 sequence (DNA): TGTGCTACCGGGACTAGCACAGATACGCAGTATTTT. V and J are TRBV10-3 and TRBJ2-3; the D gene is possibly TRBD2 (6 bases). The germline CDR1 and CDR2 sequences are ENHRY and SYGVKD. This CDR3 comprises 12 residues.

The chain uses TRBV19 and TRBJ2-1, with TRBD1 matching 12 bases. The V segment lost 6 bases and the J segment 10 bases; nucleotides outside the gene matches: 13. This CDR3 is built from 16 residues. Germline V lookup: CDR1 LNHDA, CDR2 SQIVND (reference sequence). The CDR3 protein is CASRSPGGQGAWEQFF. The CDR3 DNA reads TGTGCCAGTAGGTCACCCGGGGGACAGGGGGCTTGGGAGCAGTTCTTC.

V is TRBV3-1 (or the pseudogene TRBV3-2) and J is TRBJ2-1; 10 bases fit TRBD2. V lost 1 base to trimming and J lost 12 bases; unmatched junction nucleotides: 12. Per the germline V gene, CDR1 is LGHDT and CDR2 is YNNKEL (reference sequence). This CDR3 has 16 amino acids. CDR3 in amino acids: CASSQVGVAGGRGQFF. The CDR3 region has the DNA TGTGCCAGCAGCCAAGTAGGGGTAGCGGGGGGACGAGGGCAGTTCTTC.

The rearrangement joins TRBV5-1 to TRBJ1-1, with D maybe TRBD1 (5 bases). CDR1 is SGHRS and CDR2 is YFSETQ in the germline V gene. Trimming stripped 0 bases from V and 3 bases from J, with 12 bases between. CDR3 size: 15 residues. The CDR3 region is CASSLGQGGYTEAFF. In nucleotides, the CDR3 is TGCGCCAGCAGCTTGGGGCAGGGTGGGTACACTGAAGCTTTCTTT. The entire variable domain, with the rest obtained from reference TRBV5-1 and TRBJ1-1, is as follows: KAGVTQTPRYLIKTRGQQVTLSCSPISGHRSVSWYQQTPGQGLQFLFEYFSETQRNKGNFPGRFSGRQFSNSRSEMNVSTLELGDSALYLCASSLGQGGYTEAFFGQGTRLTVV.

This clone was observed once. This sequence joins TRBV27 and TRBJ2-5, with 9 nucleotides matching TRBD1. CDR1 is MNHEY, CDR2 SMNVEV, per germline (reference sequence). Trimming cost V 5 bases and J 0 bases; bases outside gene matches: 4. The CDR3 sequence is 15 residues long. The CDR3 protein is CASSPGTGYQETQYF. DNA for the CDR3: TGTGCCAGCAGTCCGGGGACAGGGTACCAAGAGACCCAGTACTTC.

This chain connects TRBV4-1 to TRBJ2-3, with TRBD2 matching 8 bases. V was clipped by 3 bases and J by 3 bases; unmatched bases: 14. CDR1 is MGHRA and CDR2 is YSYEKL in the germline V gene. CDR3 size: 18 residues. In DNA form, the CDR3 reads TGCGCCAGCAGCCATCACATCGTCCGGGGGGGCACGACAGATACGCAGTATTTT. Translation: CASSHHIVRGGTTDTQYF.

The V gene is TRBV7-2, the J gene TRBJ2-5; 7 nucleotides line up with TRBD1. The V and J ends lost 5 bases and 5 bases, in that order; junction bases with no gene match: 8. CDR3 length: 14 amino acids. CDR1 and CDR2 from the germline V gene are SGHTA and FQGNSA. The CDR3 reads CASSIMTGPETQYF. The DNA for the CDR3 is TGTGCCAGCAGCATTATGACAGGGCCGGAGACCCAGTACTTC.

The V call is TRBV3-1 (or the pseudogene TRBV3-2), the J call TRBJ2-7; weak D call: TRBD1 (5 bases). Germline values: CDR1 LGHDT, CDR2 YNNKEL (reference sequence). The CDR3 totals 16 residues. V shed 4 bases and J shed 4 bases, with 20 bases lying between them. CDR3 in DNA: TGTGCCAGCAGCCCCAGGGCGACGGGTTTTAGGTACGAGCAGTACTTC. As protein: CASSPRATGFRYEQYF.

The chain is built from TRBV11-3 and TRBJ2-7; 7 bases map to TRBD1. This CDR3 spans 12 amino acids. Unmatched junction bases numbered 1, after V lost 5 bases and J lost 3 bases. Per the germline V gene, CDR1 is SGHNT and CDR2 is YENEEA. The CDR3 nucleotides read TGTGCCAGCAGCCGACAGGGCTACGAGCAGTACTTC. It codes for CASSRQGYEQYF. The full variable domain, its missing parts supplied by reference TRBV11-3 and TRBJ2-7, is EAGVVQSPRYKIIEKKQPVAFWCNPISGHNTLYWYLQNLGQGPELLIRYENEEAVDDSQLPKDRFSAERLKGVDSTLKIQPAELGDSAVYLCASSRQGYEQYFGPGTRLTVT.

This sequence joins TRBV11-2 and TRBJ2-1, with 9 nucleotides matching TRBD2. The J segment lost 9 bases and the V segment lost 0 bases, leaving 6 bases of the junction unmatched. The CDR3 has 15 residues. Germline V gene data show CDR1 as SGHAT and CDR2 as FQNNGV. The CDR3 region is CASSLDRGGAFEQFF. CDR3 sequence (DNA): TGTGCCAGCAGCTTAGATCGCGGGGGGGCATTTGAGCAGTTCTTC.

Regarding this clone: The sample holds other DNA sequences that translate to the same CDR3. The V and J genes are TRBV7-6 and TRBJ1-3; no definite D call. The CDR3 is made up of 18 amino acids. From germline, CDR1 is SGHVS and CDR2 FNYEAQ. V was clipped by 2 bases and J by 0 bases, with 17 bases between them. CDR3 sequence (DNA): TGTGCCAGCAGCTTATCTTTCGGAGTGGCGAGCTCTGGAAACACCATATATTTT. Translated: CASSLSFGVASSGNTIYF.

The chain carries TRBV7-9 and TRBJ2-1, with TRBD1 identical over 8 bases. This CDR3 is 13 amino acids long. Germline CDR1 reads SEHNR; CDR2 reads FQNEAQ (reference sequence). The ends lost 8 bases at V and 6 bases at J; junction bases unmatched: 6. The chain's CDR3 is CASFRTGFNEQFF. As DNA, the CDR3 is TGTGCCAGCTTTCGGACAGGGTTCAATGAGCAGTTCTTC.

CDR3 DNA sequence: TGTGCCAGCAGTTCCTTCGACAGCCCAGACGGTGAAAAACTGTTTTTT. Translation: CASSSFDSPDGEKLFF. The chain links TRBV27 to TRBJ1-4; weak D call: TRBD1 (5 bases). The germline V gene has CDR1 MNHEY and CDR2 SMNVEV (reference sequence). The length of the CDR3 is 16 residues. V was shortened by 4 bases and J by 7 bases, with 19 bases between the two germline ends.

This chain uses TRBV3-1 (or the pseudogene TRBV3-2) with TRBJ2-5; D perhaps matches TRBD1 (5 bases). The CDR3 totals 15 residues. CDR1 is LGHDT, CDR2 YNNKEL, per germline (reference sequence). V was pared by 5 bases and J by 1 base, with 14 bases between. This chain's CDR3 is CASSKRTLIQETQYF. CDR3 in DNA: TGTGCCAGCAGCAAACGGACACTTATCCAAGAGACCCAGTACTTC.

This chain connects TRBV19 to TRBJ2-7, with 9 bases that match TRBD1. The CDR3 sequence is 15 residues long. Unmatched junction bases numbered 4, after V lost 2 bases and J lost 2 bases. The germline V gene has CDR1 LNHDA and CDR2 SQIVND (reference sequence). The CDR3 loop reads CASSIPGQGTYEQYF. The DNA of the CDR3 is TGTGCCAGTAGTATACCGGGACAGGGAACCTACGAGCAGTACTTC.

The gene calls are TRBV5-1 and TRBJ1-4, with D possibly being TRBD1 (6 bases). The length of the CDR3 is 15 residues. V was pared by 4 bases and J by 8 bases, with 18 bases between. Per the germline V gene, CDR1 is SGHRS and CDR2 is YFSETQ. CDR3 region: CASSTQGTSDEKLFF. The CDR3, as DNA: TGCGCCAGCAGCACCCAAGGGACATCGGACGAAAAACTGTTTTTT.